This T cell receptor (beta chain) appears in the sequencing data of a study of cytomegalovirus exposure and HLA in healthy donors. CDR3 length: 11 amino acids. The germline gives CDR1 DFQATT, CDR2 SNEGSKA (reference sequence). V lost 2 bases to trimming and J lost 5 bases, with 5 bases between them. The study ran its PCR with 60 Vbeta and 13 Jbeta primers. Here immunoSEQ multiplex PCR was the method, and the copy in TCRdb shows in-frame clones only, minus some. The data contain around 200,000 clones, roughly 80% of them singletons. This clonotype was sampled from a man aged 35 to 55 in good health and CMV-seropositive. The chain joins TRBV20-1 to TRBJ2-3; no firm D call. The sequenced sample was PBMCs. CDR3 region: CSARNRDTQYF. In nucleotides, the CDR3 is TGCAGTGCTAGAAATCGAGATACGCAGTATTTT.